This T cell receptor (beta chain) was identified during a study of control samples from healthy donors and cancer patients. Germline trimming cut 4 bases from V and 7 bases from J; bases unmatched to any gene: 19. CDR3 size: 17 residues. Germline loops: CDR1 SGHRS, CDR2 YFSETQ. Assay: immunoSEQ multiplex PCR; the TCRdb copy retains only in-frame clones and omits some. The sample records about 85,000 clones, just under 90% being singletons. The J gene is TRBJ2-5, the V gene TRBV5-1; 7 nucleotides align to TRBD1. The material sequenced was blood. The receptor was isolated from a middle-aged man in good health. CDR3 amino acids: CASSPGGQSHVSWTQYF. The DNA of the CDR3 is TGCGCCAGCAGCCCTGGGGGACAGTCTCATGTTTCTTGGACCCAGTACTTC.